Included here is one T cell receptor (beta chain) sequence, with context. Its target is not known. The data were taken from a study of identical twins. TCRdb re-analysed the 5' RACE reads in MiXCR, keeping a single row per CDR3 protein. The sample has 510,000 or so distinct CDR3 sequences; around 15% are singletons. Germline assignment: CDR1 SEHNR and CDR2 FQNEAQ (reference sequence). The CDR3 is 12 residues long. V was pared by 6 bases and J by 13 bases, with 10 bases of the junction left unmatched. Study results and caveats: Models came in too low on out-of-frame TCR alpha sharing in monozygotic twins.

These data were also reused for a study on yellow fever vaccine responses in identical twins.

The sequence was obtained from a woman aged 18 to 35 in good health. Input material: CD4+ T cells sorted from blood. The gene calls are TRBV7-9 and TRBJ1-1; 8 bases fit TRBD1. CDR3 amino acids: CASSLTGTGVFF. CDR3 nucleotides: TGTGCCAGCAGTCTAACCGGGACAGGTGTTTTCTTT.